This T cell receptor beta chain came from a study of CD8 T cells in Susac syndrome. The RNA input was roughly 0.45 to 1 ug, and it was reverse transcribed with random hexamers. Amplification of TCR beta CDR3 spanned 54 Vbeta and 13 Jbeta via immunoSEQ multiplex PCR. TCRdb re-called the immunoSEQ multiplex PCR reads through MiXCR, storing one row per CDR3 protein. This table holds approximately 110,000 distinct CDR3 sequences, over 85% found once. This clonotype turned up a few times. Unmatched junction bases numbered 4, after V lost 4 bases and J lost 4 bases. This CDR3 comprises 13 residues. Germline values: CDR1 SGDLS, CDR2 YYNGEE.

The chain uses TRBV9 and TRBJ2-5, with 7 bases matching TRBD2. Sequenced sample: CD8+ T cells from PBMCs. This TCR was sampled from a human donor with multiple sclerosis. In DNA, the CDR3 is TGTGCCAGCAGCCCGGGGGGACCAGAGACCCAGTACTTC. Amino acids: CASSPGGPETQYF.